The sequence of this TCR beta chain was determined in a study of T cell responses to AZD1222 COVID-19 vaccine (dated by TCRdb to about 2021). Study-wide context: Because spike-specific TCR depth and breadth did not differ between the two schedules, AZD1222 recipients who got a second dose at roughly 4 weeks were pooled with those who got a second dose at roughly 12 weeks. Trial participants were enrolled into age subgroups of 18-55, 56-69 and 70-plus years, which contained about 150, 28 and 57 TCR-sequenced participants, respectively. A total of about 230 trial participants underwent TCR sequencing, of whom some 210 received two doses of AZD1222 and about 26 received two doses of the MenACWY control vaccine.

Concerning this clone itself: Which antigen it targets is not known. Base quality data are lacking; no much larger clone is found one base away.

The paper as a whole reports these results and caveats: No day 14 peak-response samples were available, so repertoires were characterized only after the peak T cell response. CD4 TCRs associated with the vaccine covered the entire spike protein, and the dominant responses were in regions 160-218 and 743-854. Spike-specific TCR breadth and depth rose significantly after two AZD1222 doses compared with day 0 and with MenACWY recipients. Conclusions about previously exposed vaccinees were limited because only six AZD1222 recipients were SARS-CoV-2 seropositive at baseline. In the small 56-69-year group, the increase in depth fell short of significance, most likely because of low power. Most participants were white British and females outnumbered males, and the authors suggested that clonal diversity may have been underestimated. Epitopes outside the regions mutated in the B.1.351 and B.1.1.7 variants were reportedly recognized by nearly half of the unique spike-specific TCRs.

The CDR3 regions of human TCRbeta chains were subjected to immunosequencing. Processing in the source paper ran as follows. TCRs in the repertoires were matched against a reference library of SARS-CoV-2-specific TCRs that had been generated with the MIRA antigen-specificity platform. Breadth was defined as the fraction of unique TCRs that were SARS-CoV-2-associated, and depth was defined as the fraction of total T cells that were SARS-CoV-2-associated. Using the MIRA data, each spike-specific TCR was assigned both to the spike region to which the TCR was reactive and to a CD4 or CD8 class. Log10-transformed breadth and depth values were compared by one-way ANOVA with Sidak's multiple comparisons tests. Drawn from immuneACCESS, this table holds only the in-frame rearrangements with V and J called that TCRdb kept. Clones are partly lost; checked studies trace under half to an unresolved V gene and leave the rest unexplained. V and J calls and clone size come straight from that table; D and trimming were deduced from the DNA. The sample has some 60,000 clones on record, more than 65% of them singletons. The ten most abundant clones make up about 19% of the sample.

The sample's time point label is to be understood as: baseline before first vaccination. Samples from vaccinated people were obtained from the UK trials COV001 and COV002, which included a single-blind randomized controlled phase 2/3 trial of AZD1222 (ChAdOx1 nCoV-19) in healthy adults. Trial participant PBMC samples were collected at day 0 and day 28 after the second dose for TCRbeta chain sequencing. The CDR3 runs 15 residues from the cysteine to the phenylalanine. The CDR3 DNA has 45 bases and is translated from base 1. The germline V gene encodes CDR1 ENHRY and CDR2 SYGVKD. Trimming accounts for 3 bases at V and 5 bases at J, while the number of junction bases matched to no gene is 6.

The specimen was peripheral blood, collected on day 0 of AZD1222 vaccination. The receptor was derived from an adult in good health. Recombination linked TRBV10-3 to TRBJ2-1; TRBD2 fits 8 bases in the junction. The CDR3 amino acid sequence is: CAISDTTSGNNEQFF. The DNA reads TGTGCCATCAGTGACACAACTAGCGGTAACAATGAGCAGTTCTTC.